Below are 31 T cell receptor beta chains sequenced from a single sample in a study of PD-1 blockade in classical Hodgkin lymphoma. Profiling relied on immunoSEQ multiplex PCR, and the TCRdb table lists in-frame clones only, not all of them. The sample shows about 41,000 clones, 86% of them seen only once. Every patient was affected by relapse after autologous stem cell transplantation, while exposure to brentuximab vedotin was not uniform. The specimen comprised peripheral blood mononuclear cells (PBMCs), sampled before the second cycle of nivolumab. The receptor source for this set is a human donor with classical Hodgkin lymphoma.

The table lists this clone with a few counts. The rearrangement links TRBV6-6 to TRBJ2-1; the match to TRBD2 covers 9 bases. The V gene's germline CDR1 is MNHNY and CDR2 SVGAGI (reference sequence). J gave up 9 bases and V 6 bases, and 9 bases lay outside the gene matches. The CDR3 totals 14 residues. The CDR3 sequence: CASSGAGGRPEQFF. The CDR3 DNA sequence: TGTGCCAGCAGCGGGGCGGGGGGGCGCCCTGAGCAGTTCTTC.

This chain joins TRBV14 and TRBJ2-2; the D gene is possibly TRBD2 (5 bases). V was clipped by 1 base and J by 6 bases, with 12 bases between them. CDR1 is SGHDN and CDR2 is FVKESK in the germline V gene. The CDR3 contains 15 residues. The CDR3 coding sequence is TGTGCCAGCAGCCAAGTGCGAGGGTTCTCCGGGGAGCTGTTTTTT. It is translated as CASSQVRGFSGELFF.

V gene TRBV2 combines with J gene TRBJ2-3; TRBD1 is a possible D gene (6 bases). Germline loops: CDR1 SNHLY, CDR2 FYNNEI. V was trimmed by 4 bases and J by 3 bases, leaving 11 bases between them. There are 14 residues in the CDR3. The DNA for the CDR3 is TGTGCCAGCAGTGGGAGAGGGGGAACAGATACGCAGTATTTT. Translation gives CASSGRGGTDTQYF. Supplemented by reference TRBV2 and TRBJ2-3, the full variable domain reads EPEVTQTPSHQVTQMGQEVILRCVPISNHLYFYWYRQILGQKVEFLVSFYNNEISEKSEIFDDQFSVERPDGSNFTLKIRSTKLEDSAMYFCASSGRGGTDTQYFGPGTRLTVL.

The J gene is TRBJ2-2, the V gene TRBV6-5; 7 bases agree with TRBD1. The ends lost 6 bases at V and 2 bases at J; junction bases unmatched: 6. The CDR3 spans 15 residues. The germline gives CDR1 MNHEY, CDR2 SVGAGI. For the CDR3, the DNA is TGTGCCAGCAGCTTAAACAGGGGAAACACCGGGGAGCTGTTTTTT. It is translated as CASSLNRGNTGELFF.

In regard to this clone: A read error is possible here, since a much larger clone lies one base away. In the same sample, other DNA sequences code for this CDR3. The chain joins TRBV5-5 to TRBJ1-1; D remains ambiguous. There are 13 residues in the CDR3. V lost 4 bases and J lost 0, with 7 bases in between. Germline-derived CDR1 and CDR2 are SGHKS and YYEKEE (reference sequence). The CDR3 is CASSLDLNTEAFF. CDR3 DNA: TGTGCCAGCAGCCTGGACCTGAACACTGAAGCTTTCTTT.

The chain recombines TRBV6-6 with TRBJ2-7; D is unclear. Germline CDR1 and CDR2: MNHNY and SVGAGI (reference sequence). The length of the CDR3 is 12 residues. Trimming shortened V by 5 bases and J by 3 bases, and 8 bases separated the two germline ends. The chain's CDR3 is CASSKTSYEQYF. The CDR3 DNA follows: TGTGCCAGCAGTAAGACGAGCTACGAGCAGTACTTC.

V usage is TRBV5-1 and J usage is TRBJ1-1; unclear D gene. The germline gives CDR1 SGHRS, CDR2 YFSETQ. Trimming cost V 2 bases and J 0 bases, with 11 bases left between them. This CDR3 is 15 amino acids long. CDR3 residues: CASSLDGQLNTEAFF. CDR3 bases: TGCGCCAGCAGCTTAGATGGGCAGTTGAACACTGAAGCTTTCTTT.

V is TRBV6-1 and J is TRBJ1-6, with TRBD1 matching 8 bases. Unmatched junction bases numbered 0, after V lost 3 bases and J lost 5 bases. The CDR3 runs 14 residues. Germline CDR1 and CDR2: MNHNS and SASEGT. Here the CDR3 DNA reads TGTGCCAGCAGTGAGACAGGGGATAATTCACCCCTCCACTTT. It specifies CASSETGDNSPLHF.

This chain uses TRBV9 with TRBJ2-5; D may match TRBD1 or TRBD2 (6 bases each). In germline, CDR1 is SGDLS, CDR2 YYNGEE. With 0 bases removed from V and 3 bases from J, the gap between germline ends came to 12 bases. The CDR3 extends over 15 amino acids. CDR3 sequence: CASSVGERGEETQYF. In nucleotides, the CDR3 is TGTGCCAGCAGCGTAGGTGAGAGGGGGGAAGAGACCCAGTACTTC.

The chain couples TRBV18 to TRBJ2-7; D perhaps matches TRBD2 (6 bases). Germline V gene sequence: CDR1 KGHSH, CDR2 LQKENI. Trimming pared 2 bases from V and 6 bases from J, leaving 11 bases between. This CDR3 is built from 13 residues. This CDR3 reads CASSPEVGGEQYF. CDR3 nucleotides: TGTGCCAGCTCACCAGAAGTGGGGGGCGAGCAGTACTTC.

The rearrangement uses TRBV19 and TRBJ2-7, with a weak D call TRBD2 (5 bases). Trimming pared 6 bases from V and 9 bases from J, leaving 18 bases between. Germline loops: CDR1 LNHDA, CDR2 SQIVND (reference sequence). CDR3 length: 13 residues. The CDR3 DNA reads TGTGCCAGTAGCCCCGGACTGTTTCACGGGCAGTACTTC. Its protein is CASSPGLFHGQYF.

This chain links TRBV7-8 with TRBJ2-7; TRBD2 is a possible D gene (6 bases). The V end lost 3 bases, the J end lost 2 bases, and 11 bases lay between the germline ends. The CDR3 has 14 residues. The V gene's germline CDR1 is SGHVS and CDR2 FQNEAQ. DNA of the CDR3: TGTGCCAGCAGCTTCGGGAGTAACCCCTACGAGCAGTACTTC. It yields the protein CASSFGSNPYEQYF.

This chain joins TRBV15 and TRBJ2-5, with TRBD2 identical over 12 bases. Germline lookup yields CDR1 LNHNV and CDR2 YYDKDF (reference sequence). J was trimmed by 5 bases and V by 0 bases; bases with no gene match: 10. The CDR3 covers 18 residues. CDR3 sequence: CATSRDWGTSGLSETQYF. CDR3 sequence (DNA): TGTGCCACCAGCAGAGATTGGGGGACTAGCGGGCTTAGCGAGACCCAGTACTTC.

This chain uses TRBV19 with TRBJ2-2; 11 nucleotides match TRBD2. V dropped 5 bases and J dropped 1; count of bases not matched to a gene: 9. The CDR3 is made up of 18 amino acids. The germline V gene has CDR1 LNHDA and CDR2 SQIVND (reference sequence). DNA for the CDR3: TGTGCCAGTAGTCTCCTATTAGCGGGAGGGATGAACACCGGGGAGCTGTTTTTT. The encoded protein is CASSLLLAGGMNTGELFF.

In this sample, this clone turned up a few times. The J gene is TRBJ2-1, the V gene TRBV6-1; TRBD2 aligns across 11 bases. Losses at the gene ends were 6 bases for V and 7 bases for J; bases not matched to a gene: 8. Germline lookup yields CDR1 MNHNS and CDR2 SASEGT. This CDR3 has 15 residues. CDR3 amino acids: CASRVTSGRGNEQFF. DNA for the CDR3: TGTGCCAGCAGAGTAACTAGCGGGAGAGGAAATGAGCAGTTCTTC.

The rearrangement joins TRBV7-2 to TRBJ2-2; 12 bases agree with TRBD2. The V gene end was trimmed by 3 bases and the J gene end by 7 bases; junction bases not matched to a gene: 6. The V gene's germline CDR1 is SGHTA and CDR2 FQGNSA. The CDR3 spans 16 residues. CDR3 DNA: TGTGCCAGCAGCTTGAGACTAGCGGGAGTGAGCGGGGAGCTGTTTTTT. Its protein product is CASSLRLAGVSGELFF.

The CDR3 DNA reads as TGTGCCAGCAGCCTGAGCAATCAGCCCCAGCATTTT. This sequence encodes CASSLSNQPQHF. The V call is TRBV13, the J call TRBJ1-5; no definite D call. V lost 5 bases and J lost 1, with 3 bases in between. Germline CDR1 PRHDT, CDR2 FYEKMQ (reference sequence). The CDR3 length is 12 residues.

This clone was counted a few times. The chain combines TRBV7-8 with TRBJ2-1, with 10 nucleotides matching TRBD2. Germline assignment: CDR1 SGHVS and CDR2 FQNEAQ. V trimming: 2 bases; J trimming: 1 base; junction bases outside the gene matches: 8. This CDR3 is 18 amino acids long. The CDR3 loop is CASSLRGSGRSSYNEQFF. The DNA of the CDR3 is TGTGCCAGCAGCTTAAGGGGTAGCGGGAGGAGTTCCTACAATGAGCAGTTCTTC.

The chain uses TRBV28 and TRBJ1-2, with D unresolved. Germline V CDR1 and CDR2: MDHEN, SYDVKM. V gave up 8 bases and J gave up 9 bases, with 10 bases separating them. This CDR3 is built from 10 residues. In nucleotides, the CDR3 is TGTGCCAGCGGGGTGGTAAGCTACACCTTC. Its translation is CASGVVSYTF.

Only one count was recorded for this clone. The CDR3, as DNA: TGTGCCAGCAGTAATCCGGGACAGGGATTATACGAGCAGTACTTC. Its protein product is CASSNPGQGLYEQYF. The chain is built from TRBV6-6 and TRBJ2-7; 9 bases fit TRBD1. CDR1 is MNHNY and CDR2 is SVGAGI in the germline V gene (reference sequence). V was pared by 5 bases and J by 4 bases, with 9 bases of the junction left unmatched. The CDR3 is made up of 15 amino acids.

CDR3 sequence (DNA): TGTGCCAGCAGTTCGCCCCTAAGGGTGCAGTACTTC. This codes for CASSSPLRVQYF. V usage is TRBV28 and J usage is TRBJ2-7; D unclear. This CDR3 has 12 residues. Between the trimmed V and J ends, which lost 4 bases and 9 bases, there was a span of 13 bases. Germline loops: CDR1 MDHEN, CDR2 SYDVKM.

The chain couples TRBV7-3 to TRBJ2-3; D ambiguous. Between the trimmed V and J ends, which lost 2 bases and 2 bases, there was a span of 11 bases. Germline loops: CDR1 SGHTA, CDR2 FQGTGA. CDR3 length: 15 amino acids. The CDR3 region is CASSLDPAATDTQYF. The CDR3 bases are TGTGCCAGCAGCTTAGATCCGGCTGCCACAGATACGCAGTATTTT.

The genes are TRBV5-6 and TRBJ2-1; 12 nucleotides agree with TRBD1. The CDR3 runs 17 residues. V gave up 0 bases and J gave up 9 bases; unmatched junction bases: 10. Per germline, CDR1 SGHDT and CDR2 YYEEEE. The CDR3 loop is CASSLVSGTGGMGEQFF. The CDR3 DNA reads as TGTGCCAGCAGCTTGGTATCAGGGACAGGGGGCATGGGTGAGCAGTTCTTC.

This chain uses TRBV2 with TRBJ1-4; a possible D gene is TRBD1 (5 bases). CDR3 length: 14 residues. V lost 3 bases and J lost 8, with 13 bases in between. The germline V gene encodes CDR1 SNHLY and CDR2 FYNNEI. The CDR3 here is CASSERGMQEKLFF. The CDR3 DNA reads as TGTGCCAGCAGTGAGAGGGGTATGCAGGAAAAACTGTTTTTT.

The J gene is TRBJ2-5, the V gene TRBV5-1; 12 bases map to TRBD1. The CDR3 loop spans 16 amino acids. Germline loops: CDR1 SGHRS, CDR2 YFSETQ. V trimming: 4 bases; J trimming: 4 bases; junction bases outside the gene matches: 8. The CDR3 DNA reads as TGCGCCAGCAGCCCGGGGGACAGGGGGCCAGGAGAGACCCAGTACTTC. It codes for CASSPGDRGPGETQYF.

The CDR3 reads CASTERGRMNTEAFF. The CDR3 DNA follows: TGTGCCAGTACAGAGAGGGGGAGGATGAACACTGAAGCTTTCTTT. The chain uses TRBV19 and TRBJ1-1; tentative D call: TRBD1 (6 bases). In germline, CDR1 is LNHDA, CDR2 SQIVND (reference sequence). Trimming pared 7 bases from V and 0 bases from J, leaving 15 bases between. The CDR3 runs 15 residues.

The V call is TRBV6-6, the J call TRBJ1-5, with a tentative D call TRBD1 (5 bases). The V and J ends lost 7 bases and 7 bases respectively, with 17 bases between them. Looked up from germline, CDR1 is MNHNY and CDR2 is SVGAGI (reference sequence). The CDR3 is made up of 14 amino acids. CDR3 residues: CASTTGGSGQPQHF. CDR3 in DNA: TGTGCCAGCACCACCGGGGGGTCGGGACAGCCCCAGCATTTT.

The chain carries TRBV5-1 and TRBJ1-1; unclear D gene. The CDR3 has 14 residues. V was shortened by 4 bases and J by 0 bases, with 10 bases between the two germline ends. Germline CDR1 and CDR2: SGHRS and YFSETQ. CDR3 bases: TGCGCCAGCAGCGTAGAGAGGGTGAACACTGAAGCTTTCTTT. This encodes CASSVERVNTEAFF.

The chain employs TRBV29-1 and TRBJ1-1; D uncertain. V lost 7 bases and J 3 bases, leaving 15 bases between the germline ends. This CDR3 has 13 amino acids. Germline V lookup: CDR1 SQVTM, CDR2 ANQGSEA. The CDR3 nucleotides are TGCAGCGCCGACGGCGGGTTGGACACTGAAGCTTTCTTT. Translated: CSADGGLDTEAFF.

The CDR3 DNA follows: TGTGCCAGCAGTCCGGGGTCCACCTACGAGCAGTACTTC. Its translation is CASSPGSTYEQYF. V and J are TRBV7-9 and TRBJ2-7, with D possibly matching TRBD2 (5 bases). Germline V gene sequence: CDR1 SEHNR, CDR2 FQNEAQ (reference sequence). This CDR3 has 13 residues. V was cut by 6 bases and J by 2 bases, with 11 bases left in between.

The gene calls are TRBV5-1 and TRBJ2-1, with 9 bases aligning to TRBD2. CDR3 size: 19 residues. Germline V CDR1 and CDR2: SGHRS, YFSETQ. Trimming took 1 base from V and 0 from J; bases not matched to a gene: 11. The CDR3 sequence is CASSLPGSGGFSSYNEQFF. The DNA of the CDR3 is TGCGCCAGCAGCTTGCCCGGTAGCGGGGGATTCAGCTCCTACAATGAGCAGTTCTTC.